The 7 T cell receptor beta chains listed next were all sequenced from one sample in a study of cytomegalovirus exposure and HLA in healthy donors. Use of 60 Vbeta and 13 Jbeta primers characterized the PCR. Repertoires were generated with immunoSEQ multiplex PCR, while TCRdb's copy carries only in-frame clones and drops some. Of roughly 220,000 clones in the sample, roughly 80% were seen once. What was sequenced was PBMCs. All receptors derive from a man in his thirties or forties in good health and CMV-seronegative.

The V gene is TRBV6-1, the J gene TRBJ1-5, with D perhaps TRBD1 (6 bases). With 3 bases removed from V and 0 bases from J, the gap between germline ends came to 15 bases. From germline, CDR1 is MNHNS and CDR2 SASEGT. The CDR3 runs 17 residues. The CDR3 loop is CASSDSKQGISNQPQHF. The CDR3 nucleotides read TGTGCCAGCAGTGATTCAAAACAGGGAATTAGCAATCAGCCCCAGCATTTT.

This clone occurred a few times. This chain uses TRBV4-1 with TRBJ2-3; 8 nucleotides align to TRBD2. This CDR3 contains 15 residues. Losses at the gene ends were 0 bases for V and 1 base for J; bases not matched to a gene: 0. CDR1 and CDR2 from the germline V gene are MGHRA and YSYEKL. In nucleotides, the CDR3 is TGCGCCAGCAGCCAAGAACTAGCGGGCACAGATACGCAGTATTTT. It codes for CASSQELAGTDTQYF.

The chain is built from TRBV2 and TRBJ1-1; D gene ambiguous. The CDR3 extends over 13 amino acids. CDR1 is SNHLY and CDR2 is FYNNEI in the germline V gene. V lost 3 bases and J 6 bases, leaving 11 bases between the germline ends. The CDR3 loop reads CASSDYSQSEAFF. Written as DNA, the CDR3 is TGTGCCAGCAGTGATTACAGCCAATCTGAAGCTTTCTTT.

V is TRBV7-6 and J is TRBJ2-7, with 7 bases lining up with TRBD1. The CDR3 extends over 13 amino acids. Germline V CDR1 and CDR2: SGHVS, FNYEAQ. V lost 5 bases to trimming and J lost 5 bases; unmatched junction nucleotides: 6. CDR3 nucleotides: TGTGCCAGCAGCCTAAAAGGGGGCGACGAGCAGTACTTC. It is translated as CASSLKGGDEQYF.

The genes are TRBV2 and TRBJ2-4, with 8 bases that match TRBD2. Unmatched junction bases numbered 9, after V lost 6 bases and J lost 5 bases. Per germline, CDR1 SNHLY and CDR2 FYNNEI. The CDR3 sequence is 15 residues long. CDR3 loop: CASRREGGPENIQYF. The CDR3 DNA follows: TGTGCCAGCAGACGGGAGGGGGGGCCCGAAAACATTCAGTACTTC.

The rearrangement links TRBV29-1 to TRBJ2-5; tentative D call: TRBD2 (5 bases). Germline V gene lookup returns CDR1 SQVTM and CDR2 ANQGSEA. Between the trimmed V and J ends, which lost 4 bases and 4 bases, there was a span of 16 bases. The CDR3 consists of 14 residues. The CDR3 protein is CSVVGVEVGETQYF. CDR3 nucleotide sequence: TGCAGCGTTGTCGGGGTTGAGGTCGGAGAGACCCAGTACTTC.

The chain couples TRBV7-6 to TRBJ2-1; no definite D call. Germline CDR1 reads SGHVS; CDR2 reads FNYEAQ. V gave up 3 bases and J gave up 0 bases, with 9 bases separating them. The CDR3 has 15 amino acids. CDR3 sequence reads: CASSLSLSSYNEQFF. CDR3 DNA sequence: TGTGCCAGCAGCTTGTCCCTGAGCTCCTACAATGAGCAGTTCTTC. Using reference TRBV7-6 and TRBJ2-1 for the parts outside the CDR3, the full variable domain is GAGVSQSPRYKVTKRGQDVALRCDPISGHVSLYWYRQALGQGPEFLTYFNYEAQQDKSGLPNDRFSAERPEGSISTLTIQRTEQRDSAMYRCASSLSLSSYNEQFFGPGTRLTVL.